The 18 T cell receptor beta chains reported below all come from one sample, sequenced in a study of T cells in Graves' hyperthyroidism and ophthalmopathy (dated by TCRdb to the late 2010s). Library preparation was by multiplex PCR. These reads were obtained on an Illumina HiSeq 2000. TCR beta CDR3 regions were amplified from RNA transcripts. For the first round of RT-PCR on the TCR CDR3, the HTBI primer set was used together with the Qiagen OneStep RT-PCR kit. The public sequencing data were trimmed at Q25 with fastp and processed into clonotypes with MiXCR by TCRdb, which kept only in-frame beta chains. Duplicate CDR3 protein sequences are folded into a single record with the most common DNA and genes. The sample profile shows 250,000 or so distinct CDR3 sequences; roughly 15% of them were found once. About an eighth of the sample is in the top ten clones. Material for sequencing was blood. These receptors were collected from a woman aged 40 to 55 with Graves' hyperthyroidism that later progressed to Graves' ophthalmopathy.

This clonotype occurred many times. The chain combines TRBV6-1 with TRBJ2-5; TRBD2 might be the D (6 bases). The CDR3 spans 15 residues. Germline CDR1 and CDR2: MNHNS and SASEGT. Trimming left V 6 bases short and J 5 bases short, with 19 bases between. The CDR3 DNA sequence: TGTGCCAGCAGGGAGGGGCCAGGGCATACTGAGACCCAGTACTTC. As protein: CASREGPGHTETQYF.

This clonotype was seen a few times. J is TRBJ1-1 and V is TRBV10-1, with D unresolved. Germline assignment: CDR1 WNHNN and CDR2 SYGVQD (reference sequence). V was shortened by 0 bases and J by 7 bases, with 9 bases between the two germline ends. CDR3 length: 13 residues. CDR3 nucleotide sequence: TGCGCCAGCAGTGAGTCGGCAGCAGGTGAAGCTTTCTTT. It translates to CASSESAAGEAFF.

Comment on this clonotype: A read error is possible here, since a much larger clone lies one base away. J is TRBJ2-3 and V is TRBV18, with D perhaps given as TRBD1 or TRBD2 (5 bases each). The CDR3 spans 16 residues. The V gene's germline CDR1 is KGHSH and CDR2 LQKENI. The V end lost 3 bases, the J end lost 2 bases, and 15 bases lay between the germline ends. The CDR3 DNA reads as TGTGCCAGCTCACCCCCTGGGACCCGCCCCACAGATACGCAGTATTTT. As protein: CASSPPGTRPTDTQYF.

This clonotype came up many times. V usage is TRBV20-1 and J usage is TRBJ2-1; possibly TRBD2 for D (6 bases). Between the trimmed V and J ends, which lost 3 bases and 4 bases, there was a span of 22 bases. The germline V gene has CDR1 DFQATT and CDR2 SNEGSKA (reference sequence). CDR3 length equals 17 residues. The CDR3 here is CSASTFGSRERYNEQFF. The CDR3 DNA reads as TGCAGTGCTAGTACCTTCGGGTCTCGGGAGAGATACAATGAGCAGTTCTTC.

This clonotype has at least ten counts. V gene TRBV19 combines with J gene TRBJ1-1; D remains unclear. V was shortened by 7 bases and J by 4 bases, with 16 bases between the two germline ends. The germline gives CDR1 LNHDA, CDR2 SQIVND (reference sequence). The CDR3 runs 14 residues. CDR3 sequence: CASTGGRFVTEAFF. CDR3 nucleotides: TGTGCCAGTACGGGCGGAAGATTCGTCACTGAAGCTTTCTTT.

This clonotype has at least ten counts. The genes are TRBV5-8 and TRBJ2-1, with D hard to call. The CDR3 length is 12 residues. V dropped 1 base and J dropped 7 bases, with 6 bases sitting between them. Germline values: CDR1 SGHTS, CDR2 YDEGEE. The CDR3, as DNA: TGTGCCAGCAGCTTGAAGTATAATGAGCAGTTCTTC. Its protein product is CASSLKYNEQFF.

Ten or more counts support this clonotype. CDR3: CSALWSGNTIYF. The CDR3 region has the DNA TGCAGCGCACTTTGGAGTGGAAACACCATATATTTT. This rearrangement joins TRBV29-1 to TRBJ1-3; D is ambiguous. The CDR3 loop spans 12 amino acids. The germline V gene has CDR1 SQVTM and CDR2 ANQGSEA. V was cut by 7 bases and J by 3 bases, with 10 bases left in between.

This clonotype has at least ten counts. The chain links TRBV10-1 to TRBJ2-3; the D gene is possibly TRBD1 (6 bases). The length of the CDR3 is 15 residues. V lost 2 bases to trimming and J lost 6 bases, with 15 bases between them. Germline CDR1 and CDR2: WNHNN and SYGVQD (reference sequence). The CDR3 spells CASSESGHQGDTQYF. CDR3 DNA sequence: TGCGCCAGCAGTGAGAGCGGTCATCAGGGGGATACGCAGTATTTT.

In its sample, this clonotype was seen many times. The chain joins TRBV14 to TRBJ2-1; 8 nucleotides match TRBD2. V dropped 3 bases and J dropped 8; count of bases not matched to a gene: 12. This CDR3 contains 16 residues. Per germline, CDR1 SGHDN and CDR2 FVKESK. CDR3 nucleotide sequence: TGTGCCAGCAGCCAGAGGGGACTAGGGGGGTGGGATGAGCAGTTCTTC. Protein product: CASSQRGLGGWDEQFF.

This clonotype was seen repeatedly, ten times or more. The rearrangement joins TRBV3-1 to TRBJ1-1; TRBD1 is a possible D gene (5 bases). Germline V gene data show CDR1 as LGHDT and CDR2 as YNNKEL (reference sequence). This CDR3 region has 18 residues. Trimming took 2 bases from V and 1 from J, leaving 20 bases between them. CDR3 nucleotide sequence: TGTGCCAGCAGCCAACCGCGGGGCCGGAGGTTATCGAACACTGAAGCTTTCTTT. Protein sequence: CASSQPRGRRLSNTEAFF.

This clonotype was seen a handful of times. The rearrangement joins TRBV19 to TRBJ1-3; 8 bases match TRBD1. Losses at the gene ends were 6 bases for V and 0 bases for J; bases not matched to a gene: 4. The germline V gene encodes CDR1 LNHDA and CDR2 SQIVND (reference sequence). The CDR3 sequence is 15 residues long. The CDR3 sequence is CASSRTGFSGNTIYF. DNA of the CDR3: TGTGCCAGTAGCAGGACAGGGTTCTCTGGAAACACCATATATTTT.

This clonotype was detected ten times or more. This chain links TRBV28 with TRBJ1-6; TRBD1 aligns across 7 bases. This CDR3 has 17 residues. The junction had 15 bases not matched to a gene; V was cut back by 8 bases and J by 5 bases. The germline V gene encodes CDR1 MDHEN and CDR2 SYDVKM. The CDR3 nucleotides are TGTGCCAGCGATGCCTCAGTAAAACAGGGGAATAATTCACCCCTCCACTTT. Translated, it gives CASDASVKQGNNSPLHF.

This clonotype was detected many times. The chain uses TRBV20-1 and TRBJ2-1; the D is unclear. The ends were cut back, 4 bases at V and 1 base at J, with 8 bases in the middle. Germline V gene data show CDR1 as DFQATT and CDR2 as SNEGSKA (reference sequence). The length of the CDR3 is 13 residues. The CDR3 sequence: CSATLGSYNEQFF. The CDR3 DNA reads as TGCAGTGCTACGCTAGGGTCCTACAATGAGCAGTTCTTC.

This clonotype has a count of ten or more. The V call is TRBV11-2, the J call TRBJ1-6, with D perhaps matching TRBD1 (6 bases). This CDR3 spans 12 amino acids. Trimming stripped 2 bases from V and 14 bases from J, with 10 bases between. Looked up from germline, CDR1 is SGHAT and CDR2 is FQNNGV. The DNA of the CDR3 is TGTGCCAGCAGCTTACAGGGGTATTCCCTCCACTTT. The encoded protein is CASSLQGYSLHF. Full variable domain (outside the CDR3, taken from reference TRBV11-2 and TRBJ1-6): EAGVAQSPRYKIIEKRQSVAFWCNPISGHATLYWYQQILGQGPKLLIQFQNNGVVDDSQLPKDRFSAERLKGVDSTLKIQPAKLEDSAVYLCASSLQGYSLHFGNGTRLTVT.

This clonotype was seen many times. The chain employs TRBV28 and TRBJ2-1; D is uncertain. This CDR3 contains 15 residues. Trimming removed 7 bases at V and 3 bases at J, with 16 bases between. Germline lookup yields CDR1 MDHEN and CDR2 SYDVKM. In DNA form, the CDR3 reads TGTGCCAGCATCACCGGTGCGGAGAACTACAATGAGCAGTTCTTC. Its translation is CASITGAENYNEQFF.

The chain uses TRBV28 and TRBJ2-5; 11 bases align to TRBD2. Germline V gene data show CDR1 as MDHEN and CDR2 as SYDVKM. Unmatched junction bases numbered 7, after V lost 6 bases and J lost 4 bases. The CDR3 consists of 15 residues. The CDR3 loop reads CASRPGTSGGETQYF. As DNA, the CDR3 is TGTGCCAGCAGACCTGGGACTAGCGGCGGAGAGACCCAGTACTTC. Full variable domain (rest looked up from reference TRBV28 and TRBJ2-5): DVKVTQSSRYLVKRTGEKVFLECVQDMDHENMFWYRQDPGLGLRLIYFSYDVKMKEKGDIPEGYSVSREKKERFSLILESASTNQTSMYLCASRPGTSGGETQYFGPGTRLLVL.

This clonotype occurred many times. This sequence joins TRBV20-1 and TRBJ2-3, with D unresolved. V lost 4 bases, J lost 0 bases, and 8 bases lay in between. CDR3 length: 13 amino acids. Germline CDR1 reads DFQATT; CDR2 reads SNEGSKA (reference sequence). This CDR3 reads CSATGSSTDTQYF. In DNA, the CDR3 is TGCAGTGCTACCGGGTCCAGCACAGATACGCAGTATTTT.

Concerning this clonotype itself: This may stem from a read error, because a much larger clone lies one nucleotide away. This likely comes from a read error, as the CDR3 has no conserved phenylalanine or tryptophan at its end. The gene calls are TRBV2 and TRBJ2-7, with D uncertain. This CDR3 comprises 10 residues. The germline CDR1 and CDR2 sequences are SNHLY and FYNNEI. The V end lost 7 bases, the J end lost 4 bases, and 5 bases lay between the germline ends. The CDR3 is CASTLYEQYS. The CDR3, as DNA: TGTGCCAGCACCCTATACGAGCAGTACTCC.